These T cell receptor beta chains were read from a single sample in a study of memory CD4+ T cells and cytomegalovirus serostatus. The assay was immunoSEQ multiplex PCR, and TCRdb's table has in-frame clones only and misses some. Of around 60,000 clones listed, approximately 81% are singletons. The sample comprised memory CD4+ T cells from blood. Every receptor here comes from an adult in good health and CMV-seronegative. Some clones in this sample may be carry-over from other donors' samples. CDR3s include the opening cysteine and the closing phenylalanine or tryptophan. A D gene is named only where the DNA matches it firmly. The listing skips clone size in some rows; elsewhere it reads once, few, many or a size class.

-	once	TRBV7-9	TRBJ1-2	CASSPWDDYTF	TGTGCCAGCAGCCCCTGGGATGACTACACCTTC
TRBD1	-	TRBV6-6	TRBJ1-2	CASTKQADRTNYGYTF	TGTGCCAGCACCAAACAGGCGGACAGGACTAACTATGGCTACACCTTC
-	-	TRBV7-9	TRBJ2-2	CASSFEAGVAGELFF	TGTGCCAGCAGCTTTGAAGCTGGGGTGGCCGGGGAGCTGTTTTTT
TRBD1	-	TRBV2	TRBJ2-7	CASKPDRDLMTNF	TGTGCCAGCAAGCCGGACAGGGACCTTATGACAAATTTC
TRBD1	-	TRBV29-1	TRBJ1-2	CSVVGTGSDGYTF	TGCAGCGTTGTCGGGACAGGGAGTGATGGCTACACCTTC
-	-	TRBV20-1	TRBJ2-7	CSVSVSYEQYF	TGCAGTGTTAGCGTGTCCTACGAGCAGTACTTC
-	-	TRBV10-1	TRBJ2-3	CASSLDYTDTQYF	TGCGCCAGCAGCCTAGACTACACAGATACGCAGTATTTT
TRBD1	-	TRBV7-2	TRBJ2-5	CASSQDRALQTQYF	TGTGCCAGCAGCCAAGACAGGGCTTTGCAGACCCAGTACTTC
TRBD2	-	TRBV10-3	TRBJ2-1	CAISAREGDNEQFF	TGTGCCATCAGTGCCCGGGAGGGGGACAATGAGCAGTTCTTC
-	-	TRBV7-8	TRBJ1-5	CASSSRQGSSNQPQHF	TGTGCCAGCAGCTCCAGGCAGGGATCGAGCAATCAGCCCCAGCATTTT
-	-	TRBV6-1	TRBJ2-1	CASSDQPTKFF	TGTGCCAGCAGTGACCAACCTACCAAGTTCTTC
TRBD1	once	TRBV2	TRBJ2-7	CASSLNRGPYEQYF	TGTGCCAGCAGTCTAAACAGGGGTCCCTACGAGCAGTACTTC
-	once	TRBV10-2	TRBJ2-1	CASSELIEQFF	TGCGCCAGCAGTGAACTGATTGAGCAGTTCTTC
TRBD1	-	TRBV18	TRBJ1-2	CASSPGGGYTF	TGTGCCAGCTCCCCAGGGGGAGGCTACACCTTC
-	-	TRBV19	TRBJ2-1	CASSMLRNEQFF	TGTGCCAGTAGTATGCTACGCAATGAGCAGTTCTTC